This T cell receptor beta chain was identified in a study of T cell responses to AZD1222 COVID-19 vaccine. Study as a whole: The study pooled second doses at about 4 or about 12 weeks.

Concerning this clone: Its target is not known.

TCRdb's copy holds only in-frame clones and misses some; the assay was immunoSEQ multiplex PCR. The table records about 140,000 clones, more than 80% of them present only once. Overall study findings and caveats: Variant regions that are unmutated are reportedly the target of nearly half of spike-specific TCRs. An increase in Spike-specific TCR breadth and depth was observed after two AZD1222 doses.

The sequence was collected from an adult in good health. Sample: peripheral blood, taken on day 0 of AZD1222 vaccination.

The CDR3 here is CASSKGTRTTDTQYF. The CDR3 DNA is TGTGCCAGCAGCAAAGGGACTAGGACAACAGATACGCAGTATTTT. The chain carries TRBV11-3 and TRBJ2-3; TRBD2 agrees at 8 bases. Germline V CDR1 and CDR2: SGHNT, YENEEA. The CDR3 covers 15 residues. The V and J ends lost 5 bases and 3 bases, in that order; junction bases with no gene match: 7.